The 18 T cell receptor beta chains below all came from one sample that was sequenced in a study of T cell changes during pregnancy in multiple sclerosis. Sequencing used immunoSEQ multiplex PCR; TCRdb keeps in-frame clones, though not all of them. The sample yields around 80,000 clones, around 90% seen once. The sequencing used peripheral blood, collected before pregnancy. The receptors originated from a female donor with multiple sclerosis, enrolled in a pregnancy study.

The J gene is TRBJ2-4, the V gene TRBV4-2; D might be TRBD2 (5 bases). Trimming left V 1 base short and J 0 bases short, with 16 bases between. This CDR3 has 18 residues. Germline CDR1 reads LGHNA; CDR2 reads YNFKEQ. The DNA of the CDR3 is TGTGCCAGCAGCCAAGGAGGTAGTCTAGCTGTAGCCAAAAACATTCAGTACTTC. Translated: CASSQGGSLAVAKNIQYF.

The chain recombines TRBV30 with TRBJ1-5, with TRBD1 matching 11 bases. The CDR3 extends over 14 amino acids. V trimming: 1 base; J trimming: 6 bases; junction bases outside the gene matches: 2. Germline values: CDR1 GTSNPN, CDR2 SVGIG (reference sequence). CDR3 coding DNA: TGTGCCTGGAGTGACGGGACAGGGGGTCAGCCCCAGCATTTT. Protein: CAWSDGTGGQPQHF.

This chain uses TRBV7-2 with TRBJ1-3, with 7 bases identical to TRBD1. V dropped 1 base and J dropped 2; count of bases not matched to a gene: 2. In germline, CDR1 is SGHTA, CDR2 FQGNSA. The length of the CDR3 is 15 residues. CDR3 amino acids: CASSLDRGAGNTIYF. The CDR3 DNA reads TGTGCCAGCAGCTTAGACAGGGGTGCTGGAAACACCATATATTTT. The full variable domain, with the rest looked up from reference TRBV7-2 and TRBJ1-3, is GAGVSQSPSNKVTEKGKDVELRCDPISGHTALYWYRQSLGQGLEFLIYFQGNSAPDKSGLPSDRFSAERTGGSVSTLTIQRTQQEDSAVYLCASSLDRGAGNTIYFGEGSWLTVV.

The chain combines TRBV2 with TRBJ2-2; weak D call: TRBD1 (6 bases). The CDR3 loop spans 16 amino acids. In germline, CDR1 is SNHLY, CDR2 FYNNEI. Deletions cut 3 bases from V and 5 bases from J, with 16 bases between. CDR3 DNA sequence: TGTGCCAGCAGTGAGTGGGACACTGATGGGACCGGGGAGCTGTTTTTT. This sequence encodes CASSEWDTDGTGELFF.

The gene calls are TRBV30 and TRBJ1-6, with D perhaps matching TRBD1 (5 bases). The CDR3 contains 13 residues. V lost 0 bases to trimming and J lost 10 bases, with 10 bases between them. Germline values: CDR1 GTSNPN, CDR2 SVGIG (reference sequence). The DNA for the CDR3 is TGTGCCTGGAGTGTACGTCAGGGCTCACCCCTCCACTTT. This encodes CAWSVRQGSPLHF.

The chain links TRBV29-1 to TRBJ1-5; D is perhaps TRBD1 (6 bases). In germline, CDR1 is SQVTM, CDR2 ANQGSEA. The CDR3 consists of 12 residues. CDR3 DNA sequence: TGCAGTGGGGGACCAGGGGAAGGGCCCCAGCATTTT. Residues: CSGGPGEGPQHF. The whole variable domain, filled in from reference TRBV29-1 and TRBJ1-5, reads SAVISQKPSRDICQRGTSLTIQCQVDSQVTMMFWYRQQPGQSLTLIATANQGSEATYESGFVIDKFPISRPNLTFSTLTVSNMSPEDSSIYLCSGGPGEGPQHFGDGTRLSIL.

This chain connects TRBV11-2 to TRBJ1-2; D is possibly TRBD1 (6 bases). Germline lookup yields CDR1 SGHAT and CDR2 FQNNGV. This CDR3 is built from 12 residues. The V end lost 5 bases, the J end lost 6 bases, and 10 bases lay between the germline ends. Here the CDR3 DNA reads TGTGCCAGCAGCCGAGGACAGAATGGCTACACCTTC. Amino acid sequence: CASSRGQNGYTF.

This sequence joins TRBV5-4 and TRBJ1-4, with 8 bases aligning to TRBD1. CDR3 length equals 14 residues. J was trimmed by 8 bases and V by 7 bases; bases with no gene match: 10. Germline CDR1 SGHNT, CDR2 YYREEE (reference sequence). Here the CDR3 DNA reads TGTGCCAGCGCTCGCGGACAGGGCACCGAAAAACTGTTTTTT. Its translation is CASARGQGTEKLFF.

This clone appeared a few times. V usage is TRBV5-1 and J usage is TRBJ1-2; 8 positions agree with TRBD1. Germline assignment: CDR1 SGHRS and CDR2 YFSETQ. V lost 4 bases and J lost 8; bases outside the gene matches: 10. The CDR3 is 14 amino acids. CDR3 nucleotides: TGCGCCAGCAGCCCCGGACAGGGAGGGTTCGGCTACACCTTC. Its translation: CASSPGQGGFGYTF.

The J gene is TRBJ1-2, the V gene TRBV21-1; the table's D call, TRBD1, has no DNA check behind it. TRBV21-1 is a pseudogene locus. CDR3 length: 15 residues. This chain's CDR3 is CASTSIRQGCYGYTF. The CDR3 nucleotides read TGTGCCAGTACCTCAATCCGACAGGGGTGCTATGGCTACACCTTC.

This clone was seen a single time. The genes are TRBV2 and TRBJ1-5; D gene ambiguous. Germline values: CDR1 SNHLY, CDR2 FYNNEI. V lost 4 bases and J lost 2, with 9 bases in between. The CDR3 is 14 amino acids. Here the CDR3 DNA reads TGTGCCAGCAGTGTGGGCTTTCGCAATCAGCCCCAGCATTTT. It codes for CASSVGFRNQPQHF.

V usage is TRBV2 and J usage is TRBJ1-5; 8 nucleotides align to TRBD1. Per the germline V gene, CDR1 is SNHLY and CDR2 is FYNNEI. This CDR3 spans 15 amino acids. V was clipped by 5 bases and J by 1 base; unmatched bases: 4. The CDR3 region has the DNA TGTGCCAGCAGTACAGGGGGTGGGAGCAATCAGCCCCAGCATTTT. Translation gives CASSTGGGSNQPQHF. The full variable domain, with the rest looked up from reference TRBV2 and TRBJ1-5, is EPEVTQTPSHQVTQMGQEVILRCVPISNHLYFYWYRQILGQKVEFLVSFYNNEISEKSEIFDDQFSVERPDGSNFTLKIRSTKLEDSAMYFCASSTGGGSNQPQHFGDGTRLSIL.

V usage is TRBV6-5 and J usage is TRBJ2-7; 10 bases are a match to TRBD1. This CDR3 is 14 amino acids long. V lost 0 bases and J lost 7; bases outside the gene matches: 3. CDR1 and CDR2 from the germline V gene are MNHEY and SVGAGI. The CDR3 bases are TGTGCCAGCAGTTACTCCGGGACAGGGGAGGAGCAGTACTTC. Residues: CASSYSGTGEEQYF.

The chain is built from TRBV6-5 and TRBJ2-7, with 10 bases fitting TRBD1. The CDR3 is made up of 14 amino acids. Germline V gene sequence: CDR1 MNHEY, CDR2 SVGAGI. V trimming: 7 bases; J trimming: 0 bases; junction bases outside the gene matches: 3. The CDR3 DNA reads as TGTGCCAGCATAGGGACAGGGGACTCCTACGAGCAGTACTTC. This sequence encodes CASIGTGDSYEQYF.

J is TRBJ1-3 and V is TRBV7-3; D possibly corresponds to TRBD1 (6 bases). This CDR3 is built from 15 residues. The V gene's germline CDR1 is SGHTA and CDR2 FQGTGA. V dropped 5 bases and J dropped 2 bases, with 13 bases sitting between them. The CDR3: CASSPRAGAGNTIYF. The CDR3 nucleotides are TGTGCCAGCAGCCCAAGGGCAGGGGCTGGAAACACCATATATTTT.

This chain uses TRBV10-3 with TRBJ1-5; D not resolved. Trimming removed 9 bases at V and 3 bases at J, with 6 bases between. From germline, CDR1 is ENHRY and CDR2 SYGVKD. The CDR3 is 11 residues long. CDR3 DNA sequence: TGTGCCATTTCTCTCAATCAGCCCCAGCATTTT. Translating it yields CAISLNQPQHF.

The genes are TRBV2 and TRBJ2-2; possible D gene TRBD1, 6 bases. This CDR3 contains 14 residues. Trimming cost V 7 bases and J 3 bases, with 12 bases left between them. The germline V gene encodes CDR1 SNHLY and CDR2 FYNNEI. CDR3 amino acids: CASIQDSYTGELFF. As DNA, the CDR3 is TGTGCCAGCATTCAGGACAGTTACACCGGGGAGCTGTTTTTT.

The J gene is TRBJ2-7, the V gene TRBV6-5; 8 bases are a match to TRBD1. The CDR3 runs to 14 residues. Per germline, CDR1 MNHEY and CDR2 SVGAGI. J lost 2 bases, V lost 6 bases, and 6 bases had no gene match. The CDR3 DNA reads as TGTGCCAGCAGCTCAGGGGGCTTGACCTACGAGCAGTACTTC. Translating gives CASSSGGLTYEQYF.